This is a list of T cell receptor beta chains from one sample in a study of vaccination effects on CD4 cells after COVID-19. These TCRs' antigens remain unknown. Repertoires were generated with immunoSEQ multiplex PCR, while TCRdb's copy carries only in-frame clones and drops some. The sample shows 13,000 or so clones, around 75% of them seen only once. Source: CD4+ T cells from PBMCs cultured with HCoV-NL63 spike peptides, taken after COVID-19 vaccination. The receptor source for this set is a human donor who had a prior SARS-CoV-2 infection. Both conserved end residues are part of each CDR3. Fields, in order: J gene, V gene, D gene, clone size, CDR3 DNA, CDR3 protein. The D gene is left open where the match is weak. Clone size is stated in some rows and not others, as once, few, many or a class when expanded.

TRBJ2-5 | TRBV9 | TRBD2 | . | TGTGCCAGCAGCGTAGCTGGGACTAGACAAGAGACCCAGTACTTC | CASSVAGTRQETQYF
TRBJ1-6 | TRBV11-3 | TRBD1 | . | TGTGCCAGCAGCCCACACAGGGGGCAAAATTCACCCCTCCACTTT | CASSPHRGQNSPLHF
TRBJ2-6 | TRBV19 | TRBD1 | . | TGTGCCAGTAGCCCGGGACAGGGACGATCTGGGGCCAACGTCCTGACTTTC | CASSPGQGRSGANVLTF
TRBJ2-5 | TRBV3-1/TRBV3-2 | TRBD1 | . | TGTGCCAGCAGCCAAATTGGGACAGAAGAGACCCAGTACTTC | CASSQIGTEETQYF
TRBJ2-3 | TRBV7-9 | . | . | TGTGCCACCAGGGGAAGCACAGATACGCAGTATTTT | CATRGSTDTQYF
TRBJ1-2 | TRBV4-2 | . | few | TGTGCCAGCAGCCAGTCATATGGCTACACCTTC | CASSQSYGYTF
TRBJ2-2 | TRBV5-6 | . | . | TGTGCCAGCAGCTTGGAGGTGGACAGCTGGGAGCTGTTTTTT | CASSLEVDSWELFF
TRBJ1-3 | TRBV7-2 | . | . | TGTGCCAGCAGCCGGCAGTCTGGAAACACCATATATTTT | CASSRQSGNTIYF
TRBJ1-3 | TRBV7-9 | . | . | TGTGCCAGCAGCCAGGGAATTTTGGCTGGAAACACCATATATTTT | CASSQGILAGNTIYF
TRBJ2-7 | TRBV18 | . | . | TGTGCCAGCTCACCACCGTCCCAATCTGAGCAGTACTTC | CASSPPSQSEQYF
TRBJ1-1 | TRBV5-5 | TRBD1 | . | TGTGCCAGCAGCTTGGAGGGACAGGGGGAAACTGAAGCTTTCTTT | CASSLEGQGETEAFF
TRBJ2-5 | TRBV6-1 | . | . | TGTGCCAGCAGTGACCTGTTGGGGTTGTCAGAGACCCAGTACTTC | CASSDLLGLSETQYF
TRBJ2-3 | TRBV11-1 | . | medium-sized | TGTGCCAGCACACGTCAGGTGGGAGGCACAGATACGCAGTATTTT | CASTRQVGGTDTQYF
TRBJ1-1 | TRBV6-5 | . | . | TGTGCCAGCCGGACCTCGAACACTGAAGCTTTCTTT | CASRTSNTEAFF
TRBJ1-2 | TRBV5-1 | TRBD1 | . | TGCGCCAGCAGCTTGGGGGGACAGCGTTCTAACTATGGCTACACCTTC | CASSLGGQRSNYGYTF
TRBJ1-2 | TRBV18 | . | . | TGTGCCAGCTCACCGGCAGGTGGATATGGCTACACCTTC | CASSPAGGYGYTF
TRBJ2-1 | TRBV19 | . | once | TGTGCCAGTAGGGACAGCTACAATGAGCAGTTCTTC | CASRDSYNEQFF
TRBJ2-7 | TRBV18 | TRBD2 | . | TGTGCCAGCTCACCACTTACGGGACTAGCGGGAGGAGAGTACGAGCAGTACTTC | CASSPLTGLAGGEYEQYF